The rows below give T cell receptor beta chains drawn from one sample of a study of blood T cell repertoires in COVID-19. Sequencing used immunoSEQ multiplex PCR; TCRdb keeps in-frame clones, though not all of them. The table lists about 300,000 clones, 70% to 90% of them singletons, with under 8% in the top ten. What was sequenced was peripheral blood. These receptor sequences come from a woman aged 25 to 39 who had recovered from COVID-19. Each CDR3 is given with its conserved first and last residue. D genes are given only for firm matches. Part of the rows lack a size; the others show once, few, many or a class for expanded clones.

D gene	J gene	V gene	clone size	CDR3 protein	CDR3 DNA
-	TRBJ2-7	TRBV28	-	CASSHAGMDHYEQYF	TGTGCCAGCAGCCATGCAGGGATGGACCACTACGAGCAGTACTTC
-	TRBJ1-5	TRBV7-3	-	CASSLKRRRVQQPQHF	TGTGCCAGCAGCTTAAAAAGGCGGAGGGTACAGCAGCCCCAGCATTTT
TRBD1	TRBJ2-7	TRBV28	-	CASSTSGTGDLHEQYF	TGTGCCAGCAGCACCTCCGGGACAGGGGACCTCCACGAGCAGTACTTC
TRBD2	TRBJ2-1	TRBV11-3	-	CASSRTSGGGSYNEQFF	TGTGCCAGCAGCCGGACTAGCGGGGGGGGAAGCTACAATGAGCAGTTCTTC
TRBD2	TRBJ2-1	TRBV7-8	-	CASSLLGLAGANEQFF	TGTGCCAGCAGCTTATTGGGGCTAGCGGGGGCAAATGAGCAGTTCTTC
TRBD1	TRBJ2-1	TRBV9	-	CASSPVRDSSYNEQFF	TGTGCCAGCAGCCCTGTCCGGGACAGCTCCTACAATGAGCAGTTCTTC
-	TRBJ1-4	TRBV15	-	CATSSYGGEKLFF	TGTGCCACCAGCAGCTACGGGGGTGAAAAACTGTTTTTT
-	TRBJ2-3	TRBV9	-	CASSPRADTQYF	TGTGCCAGCAGCCCCCGGGCAGATACGCAGTATTTT
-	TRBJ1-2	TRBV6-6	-	CASQLLNNRVGYGYTF	TGTGCCAGTCAACTGCTAAATAACAGGGTTGGCTATGGCTACACCTTC
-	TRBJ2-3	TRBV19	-	CASSIGGHSTDTQYF	TGTGCCAGTAGTATAGGGGGACATTCCACAGATACGCAGTATTTT
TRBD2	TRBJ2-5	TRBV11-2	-	CASSPGGSGGLFQETQYF	TGTGCCAGCAGCCCCGGGGGTAGCGGGGGACTATTCCAAGAGACCCAGTACTTC
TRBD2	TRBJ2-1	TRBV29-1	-	CSVGVAGAYYNEQFF	TGCAGCGTGGGGGTAGCGGGGGCTTACTACAATGAGCAGTTCTTC
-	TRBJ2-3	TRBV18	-	CASSPAVSSTDTQYF	TGTGCCAGCTCACCGGCCGTCTCTAGCACAGATACGCAGTATTTT
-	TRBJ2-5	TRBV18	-	CASSPGASEEGTQYF	TGTGCCAGCTCACCAGGGGCTAGCGAGGAAGGGACCCAGTACTTC
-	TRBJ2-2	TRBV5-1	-	CASSPQGWELFF	TGCGCCAGCAGCCCACAGGGTTGGGAGCTGTTTTTT
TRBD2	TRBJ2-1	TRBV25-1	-	CASSEYTSGGHEQFF	TGTGCCAGCAGTGAATATACTAGCGGGGGGCATGAGCAGTTCTTC
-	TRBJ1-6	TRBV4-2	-	CASSQDRRNSPLHF	TGTGCCAGCAGCCAAGATCGGAGGAATTCACCCCTCCACTTT
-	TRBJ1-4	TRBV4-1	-	CASSIPREKLFF	TGCGCCAGCAGTATACCGCGTGAAAAACTGTTTTTT
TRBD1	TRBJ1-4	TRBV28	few	CASSQTGANEKLFF	TGTGCCAGCAGTCAGACAGGGGCTAATGAAAAACTGTTTTTT
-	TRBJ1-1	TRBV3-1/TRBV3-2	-	CASSQEGTTEAFF	TGTGCCAGCAGCCAAGAGGGCACAACTGAAGCTTTCTTT
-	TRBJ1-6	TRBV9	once	CASSAGVNSPLHF	TGTGCCAGCAGCGCGGGGGTTAATTCACCCCTCCACTTT
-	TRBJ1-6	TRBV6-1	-	CASSDDRPRPLHF	TGTGCCAGCAGTGATGACAGGCCCAGGCCCCTCCACTTT
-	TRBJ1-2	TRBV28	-	CASSLQGYGYTF	TGTGCCAGCAGTCTGCAGGGCTATGGCTACACCTTC
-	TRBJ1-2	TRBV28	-	CASSHSGTTNYGYTF	TGTGCCAGCAGTCATAGTGGGACAACTAACTATGGCTACACCTTC
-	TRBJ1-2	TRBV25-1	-	CASSQGATGYTF	TGTGCCAGCTCACAGGGAGCTACCGGCTACACCTTC
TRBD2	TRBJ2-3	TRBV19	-	CASSMASGADTQYF	TGTGCCAGTAGTATGGCTAGCGGGGCAGATACGCAGTATTTT
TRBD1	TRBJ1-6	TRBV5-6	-	CASSPGQGTTVYSPLHF	TGTGCCAGCAGCCCGGGACAGGGGACTACCGTGTATTCACCCCTCCACTTT
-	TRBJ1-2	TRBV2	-	CASSIRQNGYTF	TGTGCCAGCAGTATCCGACAGAATGGCTACACCTTC